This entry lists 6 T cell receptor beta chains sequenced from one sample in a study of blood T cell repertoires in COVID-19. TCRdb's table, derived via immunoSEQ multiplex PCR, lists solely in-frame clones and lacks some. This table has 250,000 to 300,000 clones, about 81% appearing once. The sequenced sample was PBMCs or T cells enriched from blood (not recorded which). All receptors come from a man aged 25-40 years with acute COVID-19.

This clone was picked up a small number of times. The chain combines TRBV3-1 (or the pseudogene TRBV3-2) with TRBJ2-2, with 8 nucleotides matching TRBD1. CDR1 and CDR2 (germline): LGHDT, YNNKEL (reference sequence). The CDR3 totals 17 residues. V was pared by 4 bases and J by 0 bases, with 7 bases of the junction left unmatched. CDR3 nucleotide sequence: TGTGCCAGCAGCCGGGACAGGCACGACGCGAACACCGGGGAGCTGTTTTTT. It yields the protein CASSRDRHDANTGELFF.

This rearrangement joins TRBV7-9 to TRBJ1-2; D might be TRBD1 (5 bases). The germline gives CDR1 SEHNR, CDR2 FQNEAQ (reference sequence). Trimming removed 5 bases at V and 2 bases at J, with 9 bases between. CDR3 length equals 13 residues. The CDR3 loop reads CASSPGANYGYTF. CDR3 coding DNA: TGTGCCAGCAGCCCTGGGGCAAACTATGGCTACACCTTC.

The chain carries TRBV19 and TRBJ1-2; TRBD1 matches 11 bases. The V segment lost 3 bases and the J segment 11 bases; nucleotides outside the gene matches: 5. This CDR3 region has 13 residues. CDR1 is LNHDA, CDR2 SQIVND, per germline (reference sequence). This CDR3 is CASSIVGQGVYTF. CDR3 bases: TGTGCCAGTAGTATTGTGGGACAGGGGGTTTACACCTTC.

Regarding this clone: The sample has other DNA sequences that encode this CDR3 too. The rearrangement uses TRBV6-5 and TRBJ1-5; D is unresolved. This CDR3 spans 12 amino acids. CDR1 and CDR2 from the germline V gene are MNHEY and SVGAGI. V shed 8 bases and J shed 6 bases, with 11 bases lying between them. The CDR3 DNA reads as TGTGCCAGCCGTTCGGGGAGTCAGCCCCAGCATTTT. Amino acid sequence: CASRSGSQPQHF.

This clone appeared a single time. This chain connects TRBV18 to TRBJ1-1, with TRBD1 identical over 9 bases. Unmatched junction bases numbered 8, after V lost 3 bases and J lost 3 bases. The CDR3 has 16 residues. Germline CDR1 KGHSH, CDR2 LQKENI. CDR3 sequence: CASSPGLTGGDTEAFF. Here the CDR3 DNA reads TGTGCCAGCTCACCGGGTTTGACAGGGGGGGACACTGAAGCTTTCTTT.

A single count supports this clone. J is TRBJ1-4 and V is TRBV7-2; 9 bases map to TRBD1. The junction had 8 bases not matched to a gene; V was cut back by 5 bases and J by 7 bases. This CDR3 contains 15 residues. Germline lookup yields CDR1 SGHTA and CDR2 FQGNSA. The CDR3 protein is CASSRQGGDSEKLFF. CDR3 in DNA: TGTGCCAGCAGCAGACAGGGGGGAGATAGTGAAAAACTGTTTTTT.